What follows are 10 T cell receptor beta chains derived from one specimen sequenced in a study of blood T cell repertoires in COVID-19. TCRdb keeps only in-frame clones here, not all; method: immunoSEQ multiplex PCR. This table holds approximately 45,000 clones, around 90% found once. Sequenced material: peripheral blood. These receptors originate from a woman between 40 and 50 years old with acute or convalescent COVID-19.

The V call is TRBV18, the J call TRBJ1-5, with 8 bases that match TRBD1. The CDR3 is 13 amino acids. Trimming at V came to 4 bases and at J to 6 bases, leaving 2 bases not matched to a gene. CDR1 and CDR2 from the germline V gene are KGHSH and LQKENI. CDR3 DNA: TGTGCCAGCTCACAAGACAGGGGTCAGCCCCAGCATTTT. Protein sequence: CASSQDRGQPQHF. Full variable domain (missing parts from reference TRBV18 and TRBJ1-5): NAGVMQNPRHLVRRRGQEARLRCSPMKGHSHVYWYRQLPEEGLKFMVYLQKENIIDESGMPKERFSAEFPKEGPSILRIQQVVRGDSAAYFCASSQDRGQPQHFGDGTRLSIL.

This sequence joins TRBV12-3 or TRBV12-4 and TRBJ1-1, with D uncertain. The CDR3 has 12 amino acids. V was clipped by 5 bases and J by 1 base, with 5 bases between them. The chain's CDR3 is CASSRQNTEAFF. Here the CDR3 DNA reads TGTGCCAGCAGTCGACAGAACACTGAAGCTTTCTTT.

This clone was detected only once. CDR3 DNA: TGCGCCAGCAGCTTGGGTGGCGGGAGGAGCACAGATACGCAGTATTTT. This gives the protein CASSLGGGRSTDTQYF. This chain connects TRBV5-1 to TRBJ2-3; 8 nucleotides match TRBD2. The V gene's germline CDR1 is SGHRS and CDR2 YFSETQ. V lost 0 bases to trimming and J lost 0 bases; unmatched junction nucleotides: 3. This CDR3 is built from 16 residues.

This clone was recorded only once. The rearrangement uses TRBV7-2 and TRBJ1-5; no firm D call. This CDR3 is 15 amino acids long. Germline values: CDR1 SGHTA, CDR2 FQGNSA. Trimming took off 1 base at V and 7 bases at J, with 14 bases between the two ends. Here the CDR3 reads CASSLVGFGRQPQHF. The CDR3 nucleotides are TGTGCCAGCAGCTTAGTTGGTTTTGGGAGGCAGCCCCAGCATTTT. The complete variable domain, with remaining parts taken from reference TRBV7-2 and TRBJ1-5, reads GAGVSQSPSNKVTEKGKDVELRCDPISGHTALYWYRQSLGQGLEFLIYFQGNSAPDKSGLPSDRFSAERTGGSVSTLTIQRTQQEDSAVYLCASSLVGFGRQPQHFGDGTRLSIL.

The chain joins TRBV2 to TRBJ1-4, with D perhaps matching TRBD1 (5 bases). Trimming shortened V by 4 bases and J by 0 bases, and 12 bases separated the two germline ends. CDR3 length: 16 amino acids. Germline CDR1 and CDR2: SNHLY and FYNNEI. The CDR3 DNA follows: TGTGCCAGCAGTGCTCCGGGGGTAGCAACTAATGAAAAACTGTTTTTT. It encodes CASSAPGVATNEKLFF.

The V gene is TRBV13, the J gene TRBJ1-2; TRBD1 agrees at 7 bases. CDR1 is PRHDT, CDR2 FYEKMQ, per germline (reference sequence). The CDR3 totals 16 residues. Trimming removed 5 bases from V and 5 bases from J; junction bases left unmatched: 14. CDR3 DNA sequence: TGTGCCAGCAGCCTATCAGGGGGGAAAGTCTATTATGGCTACACCTTC. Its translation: CASSLSGGKVYYGYTF.

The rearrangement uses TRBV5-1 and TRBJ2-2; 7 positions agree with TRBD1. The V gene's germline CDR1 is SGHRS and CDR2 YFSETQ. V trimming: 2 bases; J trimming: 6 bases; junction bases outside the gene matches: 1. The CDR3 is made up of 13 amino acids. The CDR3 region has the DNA TGCGCCAGCAGCTTCCAGGGGGCCGGGGAGCTGTTTTTT. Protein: CASSFQGAGELFF.

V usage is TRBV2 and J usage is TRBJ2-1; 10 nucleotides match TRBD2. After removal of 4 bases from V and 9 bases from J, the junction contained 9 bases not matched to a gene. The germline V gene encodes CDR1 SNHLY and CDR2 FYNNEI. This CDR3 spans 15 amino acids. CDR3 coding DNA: TGTGCCAGCAGTGCCTCGAGCGGGAGGGTGATTGAGCAGTTCTTC. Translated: CASSASSGRVIEQFF.

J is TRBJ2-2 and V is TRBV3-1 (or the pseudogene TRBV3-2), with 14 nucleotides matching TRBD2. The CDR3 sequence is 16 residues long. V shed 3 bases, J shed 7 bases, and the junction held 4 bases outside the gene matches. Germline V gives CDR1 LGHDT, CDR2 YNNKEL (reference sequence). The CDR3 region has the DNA TGTGCCAGCAGCCAGGGACTAGCGGGAGCGTTCGGGGAGCTGTTTTTT. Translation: CASSQGLAGAFGELFF.

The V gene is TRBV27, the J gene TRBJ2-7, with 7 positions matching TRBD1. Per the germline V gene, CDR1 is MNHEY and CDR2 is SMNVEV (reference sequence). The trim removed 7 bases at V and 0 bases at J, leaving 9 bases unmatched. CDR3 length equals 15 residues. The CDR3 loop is CASNPTGKGSYEQYF. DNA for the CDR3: TGTGCCAGCAACCCGACAGGGAAAGGCTCCTACGAGCAGTACTTC.